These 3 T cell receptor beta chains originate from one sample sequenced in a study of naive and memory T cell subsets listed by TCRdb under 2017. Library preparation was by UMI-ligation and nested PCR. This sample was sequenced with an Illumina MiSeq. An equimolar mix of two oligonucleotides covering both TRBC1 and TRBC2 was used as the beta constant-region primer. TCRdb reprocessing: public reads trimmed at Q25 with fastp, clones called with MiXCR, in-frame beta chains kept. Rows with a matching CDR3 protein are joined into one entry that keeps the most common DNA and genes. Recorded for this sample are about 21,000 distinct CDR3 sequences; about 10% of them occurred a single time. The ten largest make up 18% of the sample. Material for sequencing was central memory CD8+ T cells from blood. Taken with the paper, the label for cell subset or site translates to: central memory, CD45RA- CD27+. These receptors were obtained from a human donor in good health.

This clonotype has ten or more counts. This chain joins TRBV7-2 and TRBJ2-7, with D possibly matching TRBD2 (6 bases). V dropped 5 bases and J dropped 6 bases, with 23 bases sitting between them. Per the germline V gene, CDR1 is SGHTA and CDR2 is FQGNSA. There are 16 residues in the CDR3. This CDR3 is CASSPSLQTPGGEQYF. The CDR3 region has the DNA TGTGCCAGCAGCCCCTCCCTCCAGACTCCCGGGGGCGAGCAGTACTTC.

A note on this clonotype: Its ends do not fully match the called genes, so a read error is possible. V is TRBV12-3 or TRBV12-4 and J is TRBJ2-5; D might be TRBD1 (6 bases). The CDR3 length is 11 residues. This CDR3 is CASSQDRPPIF. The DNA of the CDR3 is TGTGCCAGCAGCCAGGACAGACCCCCCATCTTC.

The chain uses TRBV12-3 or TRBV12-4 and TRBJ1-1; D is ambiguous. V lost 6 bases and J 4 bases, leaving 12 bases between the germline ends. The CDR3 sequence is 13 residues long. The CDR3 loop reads CASRESRITEAFF. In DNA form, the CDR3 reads TGTGCCAGCAGAGAGAGCAGAATCACTGAAGCTTTCTTT.